This T cell receptor (beta chain) was identified in a study of blood T cell repertoires in COVID-19. The protocol was immunoSEQ multiplex PCR, while the TCRdb copy is restricted to in-frame clones and leaves out a portion. The sample yields about 350,000 clones, roughly 90% seen once. Trimming removed 3 bases at V and 2 bases at J, with 11 bases between. This CDR3 has 14 amino acids. CDR1 is MNHEY and CDR2 is SVGEGT in the germline V gene. The chain recombines TRBV6-2 or TRBV6-3 with TRBJ2-7; perhaps TRBD2 as D (5 bases). Sequenced input: peripheral blood. This TCR was recovered from a man in his thirties or forties with COVID-19, enrolled during active disease. The CDR3 DNA reads as TGTGCCAGCAGTTATGGACTGACCACCTACGAGCAGTACTTC. It translates to CASSYGLTTYEQYF.